What follows are 18 T cell receptor beta chains derived from one specimen sequenced in a study of neurological immune-mediated disorders (dated by TCRdb to between 2019 and 2020). Library generation was performed with 5' RACE. The run used an Illumina HiSeq 2500. TCRdb itself trimmed the public reads at Q25 with fastp, ran MiXCR and retained productive beta chains. Here each entry gathers all rows of one CDR3 protein and keeps the most common genes and DNA. The sample table lists about 79,000 distinct CDR3 sequences, around an eighth of them with a count of one. The top ten hold 6.5% to 8% of the sample. Sequences were obtained from PBMCs. The receptors here all came from a woman in her 50s in good health.

This clonotype was detected many times. The genes are TRBV5-1 and TRBJ2-5; no clear D. CDR3 length: 14 residues. CDR1 SGHRS and CDR2 YFSETQ come from the germline V gene. The germline V and J ends were trimmed by 2 bases and 3 bases, with 11 bases remaining between them. CDR3 region: CASSFNLPEETQYF. CDR3 DNA: TGCGCCAGCAGCTTTAACCTACCTGAAGAGACCCAGTACTTC.

In its sample, this clonotype was seen many times. The chain recombines TRBV28 with TRBJ2-1; TRBD2 aligns across 9 bases. The CDR3 runs to 15 residues. Trimming cost V 5 bases and J 8 bases; bases outside gene matches: 10. CDR1 and CDR2 (germline): MDHEN, SYDVKM. CDR3 coding DNA: TGTGCCAGCAGTCTGACTAGCGGCCCTTCAGATGAGCAGTTCTTC. As protein: CASSLTSGPSDEQFF. The complete variable domain, with remaining parts taken from reference TRBV28 and TRBJ2-1, reads DVKVTQSSRYLVKRTGEKVFLECVQDMDHENMFWYRQDPGLGLRLIYFSYDVKMKEKGDIPEGYSVSREKKERFSLILESASTNQTSMYLCASSLTSGPSDEQFFGPGTRLTVL.

This clonotype was seen at least ten times. The chain recombines TRBV28 with TRBJ1-1; 10 bases align to TRBD1. Germline assignment: CDR1 MDHEN and CDR2 SYDVKM. J gave up 5 bases and V 6 bases, and 12 bases lay outside the gene matches. This CDR3 spans 16 amino acids. The CDR3 DNA follows: TGTGCCAGCAGCCTGATTGACAGGGGGCTTACAACTGAAGCTTTCTTT. Protein sequence: CASSLIDRGLTTEAFF.

This clonotype was seen repeatedly, ten times or more. The V gene is TRBV2, the J gene TRBJ2-5; 12 bases agree with TRBD2. Looked up from germline, CDR1 is SNHLY and CDR2 is FYNNEI. Trimming took 7 bases from V and 3 from J; bases not matched to a gene: 3. The CDR3 runs to 14 residues. The CDR3 DNA reads as TGTGCCAGCAACCGACTAGCGGGAGAAGAGACCCAGTACTTC. Translating it yields CASNRLAGEETQYF. The full variable domain, rest sourced from reference TRBV2 and TRBJ2-5, is EPEVTQTPSHQVTQMGQEVILRCVPISNHLYFYWYRQILGQKVEFLVSFYNNEISEKSEIFDDQFSVERPDGSNFTLKIRSTKLEDSAMYFCASNRLAGEETQYFGPGTRLLVL.

This clonotype was observed many times. V usage is TRBV5-1 and J usage is TRBJ2-5; D is perhaps TRBD2 (5 bases). Trimming pared 7 bases from V and 1 base from J, leaving 14 bases between. CDR3 length: 14 residues. The germline gives CDR1 SGHRS, CDR2 YFSETQ. CDR3 in DNA: TGCGCCAGCGGCGAGGGAGAGTTCCAAGAGACCCAGTACTTC. It yields the protein CASGEGEFQETQYF.

This clonotype was picked up many times. This rearrangement joins TRBV24-1 to TRBJ2-1, with D maybe TRBD2 (6 bases). CDR3 size: 16 residues. Germline loops: CDR1 KGHDR, CDR2 SFDVKD. V gave up 2 bases and J gave up 4 bases, with 14 bases separating them. CDR3 loop: CATSDSGTSPYNEQFF. CDR3 coding DNA: TGTGCCACCAGTGATTCGGGAACTAGCCCTTACAATGAGCAGTTCTTC.

At least ten counts were recorded for this clonotype. The CDR3 region is CSASGGRETQYF. The CDR3 DNA reads TGCAGTGCTAGCGGGGGGCGGGAGACCCAGTACTTC. The chain couples TRBV20-1 to TRBJ2-5; TRBD2 is a possible D gene (7 bases). The germline V and J ends were trimmed by 3 bases and 5 bases, with 10 bases remaining between them. This CDR3 region has 12 residues. Germline V gives CDR1 DFQATT, CDR2 SNEGSKA (reference sequence).

The sample holds many counts of this clonotype. The rearrangement links TRBV28 to TRBJ2-2; no reliable D call. From germline, CDR1 is MDHEN and CDR2 SYDVKM. The V end lost 0 bases, the J end lost 6 bases, and 14 bases lay between the germline ends. The CDR3 is made up of 16 amino acids. For the CDR3, the DNA is TGTGCCAGCAGTTTATGGTCTAGTAGTTCTCCCGGGGAGCTGTTTTTT. This codes for CASSLWSSSSPGELFF.

This clonotype was counted at least ten times. This chain joins TRBV9 and TRBJ2-1; D is unresolved. The V end was cut by 3 bases, the J end by 4 bases, with 8 bases between. Germline CDR1 is SGDLS and CDR2 is YYNGEE. This CDR3 comprises 13 residues. The CDR3 sequence: CASSASSYNEQFF. DNA for the CDR3: TGTGCCAGCAGCGCATCTAGTTACAATGAGCAGTTCTTC.

In this sample, this clonotype turned up many times. The rearrangement joins TRBV11-2 to TRBJ1-1, with a tentative D call TRBD1 (5 bases). The CDR3 contains 15 residues. The germline gives CDR1 SGHAT, CDR2 FQNNGV. Trimming cost V 3 bases and J 3 bases, with 14 bases left between them. The CDR3 region has the DNA TGTGCCAGCAGCTTCTGGGGGGGTAGTTACACTGAAGCTTTCTTT. Amino acid sequence: CASSFWGGSYTEAFF.

This clonotype was detected many times. The chain employs TRBV28 and TRBJ1-1; D unresolved. CDR3 length: 15 amino acids. Germline CDR1 MDHEN, CDR2 SYDVKM. Trimming took 1 base from V and 1 from J, leaving 10 bases between them. The CDR3 nucleotides read TGTGCCAGCAGTTTATATTCGGCGGGGAACACTGAAGCTTTCTTT. This codes for CASSLYSAGNTEAFF.

This clonotype was seen ten or more times. V is TRBV5-1 and J is TRBJ2-6, with 9 bases matching TRBD2. CDR3 length: 18 residues. Trimming took 4 bases from V and 0 from J; bases not matched to a gene: 8. Germline-derived CDR1 and CDR2 are SGHRS and YFSETQ. CDR3 sequence: CASSARTSASSGANVLTF. The CDR3 coding sequence is TGCGCCAGCAGCGCCCGGACTAGCGCTAGCTCTGGGGCCAACGTCCTGACTTTC. Together with reference TRBV5-1 and TRBJ2-6, the CDR3 gives the full variable domain: KAGVTQTPRYLIKTRGQQVTLSCSPISGHRSVSWYQQTPGQGLQFLFEYFSETQRNKGNFPGRFSGRQFSNSRSEMNVSTLELGDSALYLCASSARTSASSGANVLTFGAGSRLTVL.

This clonotype was observed at least ten times. This chain links TRBV11-2 with TRBJ2-5; tentative D call: TRBD2 (5 bases). Germline V gene data show CDR1 as SGHAT and CDR2 as FQNNGV. Trimming removed 5 bases from V and 7 bases from J, with 23 bases in between. The CDR3 has 16 residues. The CDR3 reads CASSLILRTAKGTQYF. The CDR3 DNA reads as TGTGCCAGCAGCCTCATCCTGAGGACTGCAAAGGGGACCCAGTACTTC. Supplemented by reference TRBV11-2 and TRBJ2-5, the full variable domain reads EAGVAQSPRYKIIEKRQSVAFWCNPISGHATLYWYQQILGQGPKLLIQFQNNGVVDDSQLPKDRFSAERLKGVDSTLKIQPAKLEDSAVYLCASSLILRTAKGTQYFGPGTRLLVL.

This clonotype occurred many times. The chain uses TRBV6-5 and TRBJ1-2; 8 bases line up with TRBD1. The CDR3 is made up of 15 amino acids. Germline V CDR1 and CDR2: MNHEY, SVGAGI. V was clipped by 0 bases and J by 8 bases; unmatched bases: 8. The CDR3 is CASSYSSQGARGYTF. CDR3 sequence (DNA): TGTGCCAGCAGTTACTCGAGTCAGGGGGCTAGGGGCTACACCTTC.

The sample holds many counts of this clonotype. The chain recombines TRBV12-3 or TRBV12-4 with TRBJ1-2, with D tentatively TRBD1 (6 bases). The CDR3 spans 15 residues. The V end lost 5 bases, the J end lost 4 bases, and 17 bases lay between the germline ends. The CDR3 bases are TGTGCCAGCAGTGACCTGACAGGAGCACCCTATGGCTACACCTTC. Amino acids: CASSDLTGAPYGYTF.

This clonotype was counted at least ten times. The chain joins TRBV3-1 to TRBJ1-4; D gene ambiguous. This CDR3 spans 12 amino acids. Trimming took off 8 bases at V and 8 bases at J, with 12 bases between the two ends. Germline CDR1 LGHDT, CDR2 YNNKEL (reference sequence). CDR3 loop: CASQVGQEKLFF. The CDR3 DNA reads as TGTGCCAGCCAAGTGGGCCAGGAAAAACTGTTTTTT.

DNA for the CDR3: TGCAGCGTTGATCCCCGACAGGGGCGCAGCGATGAGCAGTTCTTC. It encodes CSVDPRQGRSDEQFF. This rearrangement joins TRBV29-1 to TRBJ2-1, with 8 bases fitting TRBD1. Per germline, CDR1 SQVTM and CDR2 ANQGSEA. The J segment lost 8 bases and the V segment lost 3 bases, leaving 12 bases of the junction unmatched. This CDR3 region has 15 residues.

Remarks on this clonotype: This may stem from a read error, because a much larger clone lies one nucleotide away. This chain uses TRBV5-1 with TRBJ2-5; TRBD2 agrees at 9 bases. Looked up from germline, CDR1 is SGHRS and CDR2 is YFSETQ. J lost 5 bases, V lost 1 base, and 9 bases had no gene match. The CDR3 has 16 residues. In nucleotides, the CDR3 is TGCGCCAGCAGCTTGTCGCTAGCGGGACTAGGGGAGACCCAGTACTTC. Amino acids: CASSLSLAGLGETQYF.